These T cell receptor beta chains were read from a single sample in a study of blood T cell repertoires in COVID-19. Produced via immunoSEQ multiplex PCR; TCRdb's table is partial and in-frame only. Here the sample spans 250,000 or so clones, 86% being singletons. Sequencing used peripheral blood. These receptors were obtained from a man aged 25-40 years with active or convalescent COVID-19. Each CDR3 is given with its conserved first and last residue. The D gene is left open where the match is weak. The size of a clone is reported for some rows only, either as once, few or many, or as a class for expanded clones.

D	V	J	size	DNA	CDR3
TRBD1	TRBV5-4	TRBJ1-2	-	TGTGCCAGCAGCACCCCGGGACAGTTTAGTGGCTACACCTTC	CASSTPGQFSGYTF
-	TRBV24-1	TRBJ1-3	-	TGTGCCACCAACAGGTTTGGGGGCCTCGCAACAGGGATCTCTGGAAACACCATATATTTT	CATNRFGGLATGISGNTIYF
TRBD1	TRBV27	TRBJ1-2	-	TGTGCCAGCAGTTTATCGAGGGGACAGGGAGCCGATGGCTACACCTTC	CASSLSRGQGADGYTF
-	TRBV27	TRBJ1-6	-	TGTGCCAGCAGTCCAATCTCAGGGTTAGGTTCACCCCTCCACTTT	CASSPISGLGSPLHF
-	TRBV5-1	TRBJ2-5	-	TGCGCCAGCAGCTTGCCCGGGGGGCGGGGAGAGACCCAGTACTTC	CASSLPGGRGETQYF
TRBD1	TRBV27	TRBJ2-2	-	TGTGCCAGCAGATCCGGGACAGGTAACACCGGGGAGCTGTTTTTT	CASRSGTGNTGELFF
-	TRBV21-1	TRBJ2-3	-	TGTGCCAGCAGCAAAGACAGGGAGAATACAGATACGCAGTATTTT	CASSKDRENTDTQYF
TRBD1	TRBV11-2	TRBJ2-5	-	TGTGCCAGCAGCCGTACGGGGGGACAGGGGGCGGAAGAGACCCAGTACTTC	CASSRTGGQGAEETQYF
-	TRBV5-1	TRBJ1-1	once	TGCGCCAGCAGCTTGGCCTTGTCAGGTGAAGCTTTCTTT	CASSLALSGEAFF
-	TRBV27	TRBJ2-7	-	TGTGCCAGCAGTTGGCAGAAATTTACCTACGAGCAGTACTTC	CASSWQKFTYEQYF
-	TRBV19	TRBJ2-7	-	TGTGCCAGTAAGGACAGCCGATACAGCTACGAGCAGTACTTC	CASKDSRYSYEQYF
-	TRBV18	TRBJ1-3	once	TGTGCCAGCTCACCGTCGGGGGTCTTGGTGAACACCATATATTTT	CASSPSGVLVNTIYF
-	TRBV12-3/TRBV12-4	TRBJ1-5	-	TGTGCCAGCAGTCCCGGAGGGTTTCAGCCCCAGCATTTT	CASSPGGFQPQHF
-	TRBV11-2	TRBJ2-1	-	TGTGCCAGCAGCTTAGCCAGAGAGCAGTTCTTC	CASSLAREQFF
-	TRBV30	TRBJ1-1	-	TGTGCCTGGGGCTCGGCCTCCGGCGGCGGCACTGAAGCTTTCTTT	CAWGSASGGGTEAFF
-	TRBV6-5	TRBJ2-5	-	TGTGCCAGCAGTTACTCTTCACGGGGTCGACAAGAGACCCAGTACTTC	CASSYSSRGRQETQYF
-	TRBV10-2	TRBJ2-2	many	TGCGCCAGCAGTGAGTCAGGGTATGGAGGCGGGGAGCTGTTTTTT	CASSESGYGGGELFF
TRBD2	TRBV6-6	TRBJ2-7	-	TGTGCCAGCAGTTACTGGCCTAGCGGGGGGGTCGACGAGCAGTACTTC	CASSYWPSGGVDEQYF
TRBD2	TRBV18	TRBJ2-1	-	TGTGCCAGCTCACCATCAGGACTAGCGGGGGGTATTGTGCAGTTCTTC	CASSPSGLAGGIVQFF
TRBD1	TRBV2	TRBJ2-7	-	TGTGCCAGCCTAGCTCGGGACAGGCGACAGCAGTACTTC	CASLARDRRQQYF
TRBD1	TRBV29-1	TRBJ1-2	-	TGCAGCGTGCCGACAGGGGGCCTTGGCTACACCTTC	CSVPTGGLGYTF
TRBD1	TRBV6-5	TRBJ1-6	-	TGTGCCAGCAGTTACAATGCCCGGACAGGGAATTCACCCCTCCACTTT	CASSYNARTGNSPLHF
TRBD1	TRBV10-2	TRBJ1-5	-	TGCGCCAGCACCCCGGGACAGGTAAATCAGCCCCAGCATTTT	CASTPGQVNQPQHF
-	TRBV3-1/TRBV3-2	TRBJ1-1	-	TGTGCCAGCAGCCAAATTGACAGAAACACTGAAGCTTTCTTT	CASSQIDRNTEAFF
-	TRBV4-1	TRBJ2-1	-	TGCGCCAGCAGCCAAGCCTACTGGGGGGATGAGCAGTTCTTC	CASSQAYWGDEQFF